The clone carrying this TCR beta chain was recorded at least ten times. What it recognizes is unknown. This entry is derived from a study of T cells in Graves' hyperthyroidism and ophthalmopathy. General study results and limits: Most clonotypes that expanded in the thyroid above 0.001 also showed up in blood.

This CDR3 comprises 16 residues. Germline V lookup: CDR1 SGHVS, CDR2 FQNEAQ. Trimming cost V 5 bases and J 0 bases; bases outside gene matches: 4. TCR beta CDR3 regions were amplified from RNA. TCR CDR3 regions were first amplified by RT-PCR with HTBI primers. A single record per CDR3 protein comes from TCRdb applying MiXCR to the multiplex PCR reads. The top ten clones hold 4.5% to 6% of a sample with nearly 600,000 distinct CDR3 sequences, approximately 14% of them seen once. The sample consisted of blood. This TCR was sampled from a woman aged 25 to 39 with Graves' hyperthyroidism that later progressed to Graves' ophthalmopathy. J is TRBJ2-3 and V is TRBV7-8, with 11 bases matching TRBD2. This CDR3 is CASSRLAGISTDTQYF. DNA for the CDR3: TGTGCCAGCAGCCGACTAGCGGGAATTAGCACAGATACGCAGTATTTT.